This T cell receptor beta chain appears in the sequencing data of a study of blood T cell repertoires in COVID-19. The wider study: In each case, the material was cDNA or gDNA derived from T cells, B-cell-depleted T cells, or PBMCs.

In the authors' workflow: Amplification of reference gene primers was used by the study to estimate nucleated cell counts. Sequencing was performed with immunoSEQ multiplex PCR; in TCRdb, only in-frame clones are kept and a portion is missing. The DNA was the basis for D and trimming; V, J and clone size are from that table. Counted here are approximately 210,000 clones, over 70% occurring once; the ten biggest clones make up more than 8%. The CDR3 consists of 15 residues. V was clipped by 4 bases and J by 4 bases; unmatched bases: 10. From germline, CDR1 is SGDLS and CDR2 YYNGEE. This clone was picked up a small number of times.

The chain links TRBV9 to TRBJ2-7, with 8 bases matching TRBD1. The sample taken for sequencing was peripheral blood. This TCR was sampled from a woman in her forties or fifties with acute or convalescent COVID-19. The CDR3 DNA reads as TGTGCCAGCAGCTCCAGTCGGGACAGGCCATACGAGCAGTACTTC. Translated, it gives CASSSSRDRPYEQYF.